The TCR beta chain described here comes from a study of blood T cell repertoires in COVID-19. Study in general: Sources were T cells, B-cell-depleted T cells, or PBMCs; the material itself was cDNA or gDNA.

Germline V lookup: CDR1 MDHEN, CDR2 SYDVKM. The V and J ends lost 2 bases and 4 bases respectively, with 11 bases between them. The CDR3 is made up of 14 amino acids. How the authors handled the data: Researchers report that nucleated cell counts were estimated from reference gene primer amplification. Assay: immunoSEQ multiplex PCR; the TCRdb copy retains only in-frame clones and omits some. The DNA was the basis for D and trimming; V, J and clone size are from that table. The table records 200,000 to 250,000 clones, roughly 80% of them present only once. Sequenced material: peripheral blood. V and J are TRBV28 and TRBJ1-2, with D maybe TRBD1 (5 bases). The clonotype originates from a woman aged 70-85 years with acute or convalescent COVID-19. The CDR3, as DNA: TGTGCCAGCAGTTTAGGAGGGGATCTCTATGGCTACACCTTC. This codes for CASSLGGDLYGYTF.